The 27 T cell receptor beta chains in this list originate from one sample, sequenced in a study of blood T cell repertoires in COVID-19. TCRdb's copy holds only in-frame clones and misses some; the assay was immunoSEQ multiplex PCR. Among tens of thousands of clones listed, 70% to 90% were seen once. The sample consisted of peripheral blood. The receptors originated from a human donor in a cohort sampled during active COVID-19.

The rearrangement joins TRBV11-2 to TRBJ1-2; 9 bases map to TRBD1. Germline CDR1 is SGHAT and CDR2 is FQNNGV. This CDR3 has 18 residues. J gave up 4 bases and V 4 bases, and 16 bases lay outside the gene matches. The CDR3 DNA follows: TGTGCCAGCAGCTCCCTCCGGGACAGGGCAAACGTTGGCTATGGCTACACCTTC. This gives the protein CASSSLRDRANVGYGYTF.

The rearrangement joins TRBV11-2 to TRBJ1-5; TRBD1 might be the D (6 bases). V gave up 3 bases and J gave up 6 bases, with 15 bases separating them. CDR1 and CDR2 from the germline V gene are SGHAT and FQNNGV. The CDR3 loop spans 15 amino acids. For the CDR3, the DNA is TGTGCCAGCAGCTTGGCGGGGGGGCCCTCTCAGCCCCAGCATTTT. Protein product: CASSLAGGPSQPQHF.

The gene calls are TRBV23-1 and TRBJ1-4, with 7 bases lining up with TRBD1. TRBV23-1 is designated an ORF whose function remains uncertain. The CDR3 length is 16 residues. V shed 2 bases, J shed 6 bases, and the junction held 9 bases outside the gene matches. DNA of the CDR3: TGCGCCAGCAGTCAAGGAGGCTGGCAGGGGGATGAAAAACTGTTTTTT. Amino acid sequence: CASSQGGWQGDEKLFF.

V is TRBV4-2 and J is TRBJ1-1; D not resolved. V was cut by 0 bases and J by 7 bases, with 3 bases left in between. The CDR3 covers 11 residues. Germline V gene sequence: CDR1 LGHNA, CDR2 YNFKEQ. CDR3 sequence (DNA): TGTGCCAGCAGCCAAGAGCGTGAAGCTTTCTTT. Residues: CASSQEREAFF.

This chain uses TRBV6-5 with TRBJ1-2; D unresolved. Trimming took 5 bases from V and 4 from J, leaving 8 bases between them. Germline loops: CDR1 MNHEY, CDR2 SVGAGI. The CDR3 sequence is 12 residues long. CDR3 loop: CASSTSGYGYTF. DNA for the CDR3: TGTGCCAGCAGTACTTCAGGCTATGGCTACACCTTC.

The table lists this clone with a few counts. The V and J genes are TRBV6-1 and TRBJ1-1; D ambiguous. Trimming removed 1 base at V and 7 bases at J, with 16 bases between. CDR3 size: 15 residues. Germline values: CDR1 MNHNS, CDR2 SASEGT. The CDR3 reads CASSEDRVGRNEAFF. CDR3 in DNA: TGTGCCAGCAGTGAAGATCGGGTCGGGAGGAATGAAGCTTTCTTT.

This chain uses TRBV11-2 with TRBJ1-6; D ambiguous. The CDR3 is 12 amino acids. Trimming cost V 4 bases and J 10 bases, with 8 bases left between them. Per the germline V gene, CDR1 is SGHAT and CDR2 is FQNNGV. CDR3 amino acids: CASSSRYSPLHF. DNA of the CDR3: TGTGCCAGCAGCTCCCGGTACTCACCCCTCCACTTT.

The genes are TRBV27 and TRBJ2-7; tentatively, D is TRBD2 (6 bases). The V gene's germline CDR1 is MNHEY and CDR2 SMNVEV (reference sequence). Trimming shortened V by 4 bases and J by 5 bases, and 21 bases separated the two germline ends. CDR3 length equals 16 residues. CDR3 nucleotides: TGTGCCAGCAGTTCTCGGGACTGGAAAGGGCAGCACGAGCAGTACTTC. Its protein product is CASSSRDWKGQHEQYF.

The rearrangement links TRBV5-4 to TRBJ2-1; 8 nucleotides agree with TRBD1. J gave up 8 bases and V 0 bases, and 7 bases lay outside the gene matches. Germline values: CDR1 SGHNT, CDR2 YYREEE (reference sequence). This CDR3 contains 15 residues. For the CDR3, the DNA is TGTGCCAGCAGCTTGGGGACAGGGTGGAAGGATGAGCAGTTCTTC. The encoded protein is CASSLGTGWKDEQFF.

V gene TRBV5-1 combines with J gene TRBJ2-6; D gene unclear. Germline V CDR1 and CDR2: SGHRS, YFSETQ. V lost 0 bases and J 0 bases, leaving 7 bases between the germline ends. The CDR3 is made up of 16 amino acids. The CDR3 coding sequence is TGCGCCAGCAGCTTGGGGCAGATCTCTGGGGCCAACGTCCTGACTTTC. Encoded protein: CASSLGQISGANVLTF.

The chain employs TRBV12-3 or TRBV12-4 and TRBJ2-4; D ambiguous. Between the trimmed V and J ends, which lost 4 bases and 3 bases, there was a span of 4 bases. This CDR3 region has 12 residues. CDR3 in amino acids: CASSSGKNIQYF. The CDR3 nucleotides read TGTGCCAGCAGTTCCGGCAAAAACATTCAGTACTTC.

The gene calls are TRBV6-2 or TRBV6-3 and TRBJ1-2; the match to TRBD1 covers 7 bases. This CDR3 has 13 amino acids. V shed 2 bases, J shed 7 bases, and the junction held 4 bases outside the gene matches. Germline V gene data show CDR1 as MNHEY and CDR2 as SVGEGT. The CDR3 DNA sequence: TGTGCCAGCAGTTACAGGGGGCAGTCTGGCTACACCTTC. Encoded protein: CASSYRGQSGYTF.

V usage is TRBV27 and J usage is TRBJ2-3; D possibly corresponds to TRBD2 (6 bases). V was shortened by 8 bases and J by 2 bases, with 11 bases between the two germline ends. CDR3 length: 13 residues. Germline CDR1 reads MNHEY; CDR2 reads SMNVEV (reference sequence). The CDR3 reads CASSGGNTDTQYF. The DNA of the CDR3 is TGTGCCAGCTCCGGGGGAAACACAGATACGCAGTATTTT.

Here the CDR3 reads CARSKGGGEQYF. The CDR3 DNA is TGTGCCAGGAGCAAAGGGGGGGGCGAGCAGTACTTC. This sequence joins TRBV2 and TRBJ2-7, with TRBD2 as a possible D gene (7 bases). Trimming pared 9 bases from V and 6 bases from J, leaving 15 bases between. The CDR3 consists of 12 residues. Germline CDR1 reads SNHLY; CDR2 reads FYNNEI.

In its sample, this clone was seen a few times. The V gene is TRBV7-2, the J gene TRBJ2-3, with 11 bases fitting TRBD2. V shed 1 base and J 15 bases; nucleotides not matched to a gene: 12. CDR3 length: 15 amino acids. Germline CDR1 is SGHTA and CDR2 is FQGNSA. The CDR3 DNA follows: TGTGCCAGCAGCTTAGACTTAGCGGGGGGGCCAACAGAATATTTT. It translates to CASSLDLAGGPTEYF. Drawing the rest from reference TRBV7-2 and TRBJ2-3, the complete variable domain is GAGVSQSPSNKVTEKGKDVELRCDPISGHTALYWYRQSLGQGLEFLIYFQGNSAPDKSGLPSDRFSAERTGGSVSTLTIQRTQQEDSAVYLCASSLDLAGGPTEYFGPGTRLTVL.

This clone was seen only a few times. The V and J genes are TRBV28 and TRBJ1-4; 7 nucleotides align to TRBD1. Germline assignment: CDR1 MDHEN and CDR2 SYDVKM. With 4 bases clipped from V and 5 bases from J, the junction kept 7 bases outside the gene matches. This CDR3 is built from 15 residues. DNA of the CDR3: TGTGCCAGCAGTTCAGGGGGACCCGGGAATGAAAAACTGTTTTTT. As protein: CASSSGGPGNEKLFF. Full variable domain (rest looked up from reference TRBV28 and TRBJ1-4): DVKVTQSSRYLVKRTGEKVFLECVQDMDHENMFWYRQDPGLGLRLIYFSYDVKMKEKGDIPEGYSVSREKKERFSLILESASTNQTSMYLCASSSGGPGNEKLFFGSGTQLSVL.

V is TRBV18 and J is TRBJ1-4; TRBD1 agrees at 8 bases. The CDR3 covers 16 residues. J lost 1 base, V lost 3 bases, and 4 bases had no gene match. The germline V gene encodes CDR1 KGHSH and CDR2 LQKENI. The DNA of the CDR3 is TGTGCCAGCTCACCCGGACAGGGCGTAACTAATGAAAAACTGTTTTTT. It yields the protein CASSPGQGVTNEKLFF.

The V gene is TRBV6-1, the J gene TRBJ2-1, with TRBD1 matching over 11 bases. This CDR3 has 16 amino acids. Germline lookup yields CDR1 MNHNS and CDR2 SASEGT. After removal of 0 bases from V and 8 bases from J, the junction contained 6 bases not matched to a gene. The CDR3 reads CASSEARTGGRDEQFF. CDR3 DNA: TGTGCCAGCAGTGAAGCAAGGACAGGGGGCAGGGATGAGCAGTTCTTC.

The chain uses TRBV7-9 and TRBJ2-2; 13 nucleotides match TRBD2. The germline gives CDR1 SEHNR, CDR2 FQNEAQ (reference sequence). The CDR3 extends over 19 amino acids. V was pared by 4 bases and J by 0 bases, with 8 bases of the junction left unmatched. DNA for the CDR3: TGTGCCAGCAGCTCTGGACTAGCGGGGGCCCAATCGAACACCGGGGAGCTGTTTTTT. Protein sequence: CASSSGLAGAQSNTGELFF.

The gene calls are TRBV27 and TRBJ2-3; TRBD2 matches 8 bases. In germline, CDR1 is MNHEY, CDR2 SMNVEV (reference sequence). This CDR3 has 15 residues. J was trimmed by 0 bases and V by 5 bases; bases with no gene match: 4. The CDR3 protein is CASSVSGASTDTQYF. In nucleotides, the CDR3 is TGTGCCAGCAGTGTTAGCGGGGCCAGCACAGATACGCAGTATTTT.

The DNA for the CDR3 is TGTGCCAGCAGCTTTACAGGGGTTTCAGGAGATACGCAGTATTTT. Translation gives CASSFTGVSGDTQYF. The genes are TRBV7-2 and TRBJ2-3, with 7 positions matching TRBD1. Germline loops: CDR1 SGHTA, CDR2 FQGNSA. The ends lost 3 bases at V and 5 bases at J; junction bases unmatched: 8. The CDR3 is 15 amino acids.

The J gene is TRBJ2-3, the V gene TRBV9; the D gene is possibly TRBD1 (6 bases). Trimming shortened V by 4 bases and J by 5 bases, and 20 bases separated the two germline ends. Germline V gene data show CDR1 as SGDLS and CDR2 as YYNGEE. CDR3 size: 16 residues. CDR3 region: CASSQEGGQSVDTQYF. CDR3 nucleotides: TGTGCCAGCAGCCAAGAAGGGGGTCAGAGTGTAGATACGCAGTATTTT.

The V gene is TRBV5-1, the J gene TRBJ2-3; TRBD1 matches at 10 bases. Germline V gene lookup returns CDR1 SGHRS and CDR2 YFSETQ. V lost 0 bases and J lost 6; bases outside the gene matches: 4. This CDR3 is built from 15 residues. The CDR3 DNA is TGCGCCAGCAGCTTGGGACAGGGGGCACCGGATACGCAGTATTTT. Translating gives CASSLGQGAPDTQYF.

A single count supports this clone. This chain connects TRBV29-1 to TRBJ2-3, with 13 positions matching TRBD2. Germline V gene lookup returns CDR1 SQVTM and CDR2 ANQGSEA. Losses at the gene ends were 7 bases for V and 4 bases for J; bases not matched to a gene: 5. The CDR3 has 14 amino acids. CDR3: CSGRTSGGADTQYF. Written as DNA, the CDR3 is TGCAGCGGCCGAACTAGCGGGGGGGCAGATACGCAGTATTTT.

This clone was detected only once. The chain recombines TRBV4-2 with TRBJ2-5; TRBD1 is a possible D gene (6 bases). CDR3 length: 15 amino acids. V dropped 0 bases and J dropped 4 bases, with 12 bases sitting between them. Germline V gene lookup returns CDR1 LGHNA and CDR2 YNFKEQ. In nucleotides, the CDR3 is TGTGCCAGCAGCCAAGATCTTGGGGGCGCAGAGACCCAGTACTTC. It yields the protein CASSQDLGGAETQYF.

This chain joins TRBV3-1 (or the pseudogene TRBV3-2) and TRBJ2-7, with TRBD2 identical over 7 bases. CDR1 LGHDT and CDR2 YNNKEL come from the germline V gene (reference sequence). The V segment lost 5 bases and the J segment 6 bases; nucleotides outside the gene matches: 13. This CDR3 contains 15 residues. CDR3 in DNA: TGTGCCAGCAGCGCCCGCGGGGGATCGTTCTCCGAGCAGTACTTC. Encoded protein: CASSARGGSFSEQYF.

The chain combines TRBV9 with TRBJ2-7; 7 positions agree with TRBD2. Trimming removed 4 bases from V and 2 bases from J; junction bases left unmatched: 9. Germline CDR1 SGDLS, CDR2 YYNGEE. The CDR3 runs 15 residues. This CDR3 is CASSSQGGATYEQYF. For the CDR3, the DNA is TGTGCCAGCAGCTCCCAGGGAGGGGCGACCTACGAGCAGTACTTC.